The 28 T cell receptor beta chains presented below share a single source sample, sequenced in a study of regulatory T cells in long-lasting Graves disease. The sample's time point: persistent/refractory GD, antithyroid drugs over 5 years with positive TRAb. PBMCs were the source of the RNA used for TCR sequencing. Building of the TCR beta libraries involved iRepertoire HTBI primers and Arm-PCR of CDR3 regions. TCRdb used MiXCR to reprocess the multiplex PCR reads, holding one entry per CDR3 protein. The sample shows about 660,000 distinct CDR3 sequences, 25% to 35% of them seen only once. The starting material was peripheral blood mononuclear cells (PBMCs), obtained when the disease was refractory, from a patient treated with antithyroid drugs. These receptors all stem from a female donor with Graves disease.

This chain joins TRBV18 and TRBJ1-2; D remains ambiguous. Germline CDR1 is KGHSH and CDR2 is LQKENI. Trimming took 3 bases from V and 7 from J, leaving 12 bases between them. The CDR3 runs to 13 residues. CDR3: CASSPEGTSGYTF. CDR3 nucleotides: TGTGCCAGCTCACCGGAGGGAACATCTGGCTACACCTTC.

This rearrangement joins TRBV12-3 or TRBV12-4 to TRBJ1-2; 11 positions match TRBD1. The V and J ends lost 6 bases and 4 bases, in that order; junction bases with no gene match: 7. CDR3 length: 15 residues. For the CDR3, the DNA is TGTGCCAGCAGAGACCCGGGACAGGGGGTCTATGGCTACACCTTC. This encodes CASRDPGQGVYGYTF.

This clonotype was counted a few times. The chain links TRBV5-1 to TRBJ1-1; D not certain. The CDR3 sequence is 11 residues long. V was clipped by 5 bases and J by 6 bases, with 8 bases between them. Germline CDR1 and CDR2: SGHRS and YFSETQ. The CDR3 sequence is CASRRAAEAFF. Here the CDR3 DNA reads TGCGCCAGCAGAAGAGCCGCTGAAGCTTTCTTT.

The chain is built from TRBV24-1 and TRBJ1-1; D uncertain. The CDR3 covers 15 residues. Germline values: CDR1 KGHDR, CDR2 SFDVKD. The V end lost 7 bases, the J end lost 2 bases, and 16 bases lay between the germline ends. CDR3 sequence (DNA): TGTGCCACCAGAACCCGGGAGTCCTTAAACACTGAAGCTTTCTTT. It specifies CATRTRESLNTEAFF.

This clonotype was picked up many times. The chain has TRBV2 and TRBJ2-7; TRBD1 matches at 12 bases. The germline CDR1 and CDR2 sequences are SNHLY and FYNNEI. The CDR3 is 13 amino acids. The V segment lost 10 bases and the J segment 6 bases; nucleotides outside the gene matches: 7. CDR3 DNA sequence: TGTGCCACGAGGGGACAGGGGGCGGGCGAGCAGTACTTC. It is translated as CATRGQGAGEQYF.

The sample holds many counts of this clonotype. This chain connects TRBV12-3 or TRBV12-4 to TRBJ1-5, with TRBD1 as a possible D gene (5 bases). The CDR3 is made up of 15 amino acids. V was trimmed by 8 bases and J by 7 bases, leaving 21 bases between them. The CDR3 DNA reads TGTGCCAGCGTGCTCCAGGGAGGGATAGGCCAGCCCCAGCATTTT. Protein sequence: CASVLQGGIGQPQHF.

The rearrangement links TRBV19 to TRBJ1-2; TRBD1 agrees at 7 bases. The germline gives CDR1 LNHDA, CDR2 SQIVND (reference sequence). The CDR3 runs 18 residues. With 5 bases clipped from V and 2 bases from J, the junction kept 17 bases outside the gene matches. CDR3 coding DNA: TGTGCCAGTAGTCTCACCCCCTTCGGCGGGACAGCAAACTATGGCTACACCTTC. Protein product: CASSLTPFGGTANYGYTF.

The V gene is TRBV4-1, the J gene TRBJ2-2, with 8 positions matching TRBD2. CDR1 and CDR2 from the germline V gene are MGHRA and YSYEKL. Germline trimming cut 4 bases from V and 6 bases from J; bases unmatched to any gene: 7. This CDR3 has 15 residues. The CDR3 loop is CASSPGLARAGELFF. The CDR3 nucleotides are TGCGCCAGCAGCCCCGGACTAGCTCGGGCCGGGGAGCTGTTTTTT.

This clonotype was counted between two and nine times. This sequence joins TRBV27 and TRBJ1-1, with unresolved D. The CDR3 has 14 amino acids. Per germline, CDR1 MNHEY and CDR2 SMNVEV (reference sequence). Between the trimmed V and J ends, which lost 2 bases and 5 bases, there was a span of 12 bases. CDR3 in DNA: TGTGCCAGCAGTTTACGGACCGGGGAGACTGAAGCTTTCTTT. Translated, it gives CASSLRTGETEAFF.

Note on this clonotype: A much bigger clone sits one base away, suggesting this may be a read error. The rearrangement links TRBV6-5 to TRBJ2-5; tentatively, D is TRBD1 (6 bases). Per germline, CDR1 MNHEY and CDR2 SVGAGI. The CDR3 spans 14 residues. The CDR3 DNA reads TGTGCCAGCAGTTCCTCTACAGGGTCAGAGACCAAGTACTTC. This sequence encodes CASSSSTGSETKYF.

This chain links TRBV28 with TRBJ1-1, with 7 bases that match TRBD1. V was clipped by 5 bases and J by 7 bases; unmatched bases: 7. Germline V gene lookup returns CDR1 MDHEN and CDR2 SYDVKM. There are 13 residues in the CDR3. CDR3 sequence (DNA): TGTGCCAGCAGTCTACGGACAGGAATTGAAGCTTTCTTT. It encodes CASSLRTGIEAFF.

The sample holds a few counts of this clonotype. The CDR3 DNA is TGCAGCGTTGCTACAGACATGAACACTGAAGCTTTCTTT. It translates to CSVATDMNTEAFF. The rearrangement uses TRBV29-1 and TRBJ1-1, with D unclear. The CDR3 length is 13 residues. The V end lost 4 bases, the J end lost 0 bases, and 9 bases lay between the germline ends. Germline CDR1 SQVTM, CDR2 ANQGSEA.

There are a few counts of this clonotype. This chain links TRBV2 with TRBJ2-1; D not certain. This CDR3 is 16 amino acids long. Germline CDR1 and CDR2: SNHLY and FYNNEI. Trimming shortened V by 6 bases and J by 0 bases, and 15 bases separated the two germline ends. The CDR3 reads CASSPSRLSSYNEQFF. DNA for the CDR3: TGTGCCAGCAGCCCAAGTCGCTTGAGCTCCTACAATGAGCAGTTCTTC.

The chain couples TRBV7-3 to TRBJ1-1; D ambiguous. Germline CDR1 reads SGHTA; CDR2 reads FQGTGA. Trimming took off 1 base at V and 0 bases at J, with 9 bases between the two ends. The CDR3 extends over 15 amino acids. The CDR3 DNA sequence: TGTGCCAGCAGCTTAAATGTGGGGATGAACACTGAAGCTTTCTTT. Protein: CASSLNVGMNTEAFF.

This clonotype has only a few counts. The V call is TRBV2, the J call TRBJ1-5, with D possibly TRBD1 on 5 matching bases. The V and J ends lost 8 bases and 0 bases respectively, with 17 bases between them. The CDR3 has 16 residues. Per germline, CDR1 SNHLY and CDR2 FYNNEI. CDR3 amino acids: CASGTDRHHSNQPQHF. CDR3 nucleotides: TGTGCCAGCGGTACCGACAGACACCATAGCAATCAGCCCCAGCATTTT.

The V and J genes are TRBV7-2 and TRBJ1-1; 8 bases align to TRBD1. The CDR3 totals 20 residues. The junction had 19 bases not matched to a gene; V was cut back by 3 bases and J by 1 base. Germline CDR1 is SGHTA and CDR2 is FQGNSA. The CDR3 loop reads CASSLGAGGRGGGGNTEAFF. CDR3 sequence (DNA): TGTGCCAGCAGCTTGGGAGCAGGGGGCCGAGGAGGCGGCGGGAACACTGAAGCTTTCTTT. Drawing the rest from reference TRBV7-2 and TRBJ1-1, the complete variable domain is GAGVSQSPSNKVTEKGKDVELRCDPISGHTALYWYRQSLGQGLEFLIYFQGNSAPDKSGLPSDRFSAERTGGSVSTLTIQRTQQEDSAVYLCASSLGAGGRGGGGNTEAFFGQGTRLTVV.

The chain uses TRBV7-6 and TRBJ2-2; a possible D gene is TRBD2 (6 bases). The CDR3 totals 16 residues. Germline V gene lookup returns CDR1 SGHVS and CDR2 FNYEAQ. V dropped 5 bases and J dropped 5 bases, with 18 bases sitting between them. The CDR3 reads CASSHARGLSTGELFF. DNA of the CDR3: TGTGCCAGCAGCCACGCCCGAGGACTATCTACCGGGGAGCTGTTTTTT.

There are a few counts of this clonotype. The chain uses TRBV7-2 and TRBJ1-4; D unresolved. V gave up 5 bases and J gave up 1 base, with 8 bases separating them. Germline CDR1 is SGHTA and CDR2 is FQGNSA. The CDR3 is made up of 14 amino acids. As DNA, the CDR3 is TGTGCCAGCAGCCTTAGCAGAACTAATGAAAAACTGTTTTTT. It translates to CASSLSRTNEKLFF. Full variable domain (rest looked up from reference TRBV7-2 and TRBJ1-4): GAGVSQSPSNKVTEKGKDVELRCDPISGHTALYWYRQSLGQGLEFLIYFQGNSAPDKSGLPSDRFSAERTGGSVSTLTIQRTQQEDSAVYLCASSLSRTNEKLFFGSGTQLSVL.

This chain joins TRBV7-8 and TRBJ1-1; D gene unclear. CDR3 length: 13 residues. Trimming took off 6 bases at V and 1 base at J, with 9 bases between the two ends. Germline V CDR1 and CDR2: SGHVS, FQNEAQ. As DNA, the CDR3 is TGTGCCAGCAGGGCGGGATCGAACACTGAAGCTTTCTTT. As protein: CASRAGSNTEAFF.

The V and J genes are TRBV5-1 and TRBJ1-4, with D perhaps matching TRBD1 (5 bases). The CDR3 runs 13 residues. V was clipped by 5 bases and J by 7 bases, with 12 bases between them. The V gene's germline CDR1 is SGHRS and CDR2 YFSETQ. The CDR3 sequence: CASRQGSVEKLFF. The DNA for the CDR3 is TGCGCCAGCAGGCAGGGATCGGTTGAAAAACTGTTTTTT.

This clonotype was detected only a few times. The chain carries TRBV6-1 and TRBJ1-5; D may be TRBD1 (5 bases). V shed 1 base and J shed 16 bases, with 11 bases lying between them. The length of the CDR3 is 11 residues. Germline V gene data show CDR1 as MNHNS and CDR2 as SASEGT. The CDR3 spells CASSEGRGEHF. The CDR3 DNA reads TGTGCCAGCAGTGAAGGAAGAGGGGAACATTTT.

As for this clonotype: A junction end diverges from the germline sequence, so it may reflect a read error. The V gene is TRBV6-1, the J gene TRBJ2-5; 8 nucleotides match TRBD2. CDR3 length: 14 residues. From germline, CDR1 is MNHNS and CDR2 SASEGT. This CDR3 reads CASREAGVKETQYF. The CDR3 bases are TGTGCCAGCAGAGAAGCGGGGGTAAAAGAGACCCAGTACTTC.

The chain links TRBV11-2 to TRBJ1-2; no clear D. This CDR3 contains 16 residues. CDR1 is SGHAT and CDR2 is FQNNGV in the germline V gene. V lost 5 bases, J lost 8 bases, and 24 bases lay in between. The CDR3 here is CASSPPVEEQSRGYTF. The CDR3 DNA is TGTGCCAGCAGCCCCCCCGTCGAGGAGCAGAGTAGGGGCTACACCTTC.

The chain couples TRBV28 to TRBJ2-2; D might be TRBD2 (6 bases). Per the germline V gene, CDR1 is MDHEN and CDR2 is SYDVKM. Between the trimmed V and J ends, which lost 3 bases and 4 bases, there was a span of 18 bases. This CDR3 region has 17 residues. CDR3 residues: CASSLPLGLDFTGELFF. CDR3 nucleotides: TGTGCCAGCAGTTTGCCCCTGGGACTTGATTTCACCGGGGAGCTGTTTTTT.

This clonotype was seen more than once but under ten times. J is TRBJ1-4 and V is TRBV29-1; a possible D gene is TRBD1 (5 bases). The germline V gene has CDR1 SQVTM and CDR2 ANQGSEA. This CDR3 comprises 14 residues. V shed 4 bases and J shed 2 bases, with 11 bases lying between them. CDR3 region: CSVGSTVTNEKLFF. The CDR3 DNA reads as TGCAGCGTTGGTTCGACAGTTACTAATGAAAAACTGTTTTTT.

This clonotype occurred once. The rearrangement uses TRBV11-1 and TRBJ2-2; 9 bases agree with TRBD2. The V gene end was trimmed by 4 bases and the J gene end by 4 bases; junction bases not matched to a gene: 13. CDR3 size: 18 residues. Germline loops: CDR1 SGHAT, CDR2 FQDESV (reference sequence). The CDR3 nucleotides are TGTGCCAGCAGCTACCTGGGGGGTAGCGGGGGCTTCACCGGGGAGCTGTTTTTT. It specifies CASSYLGGSGGFTGELFF.

There are a few counts of this clonotype. The CDR3 coding sequence is TGTGCCAGCAGCTTATGGCCAAAGGAGTCCACCGGGGAGCTGTTTTTT. Its translation: CASSLWPKESTGELFF. The V and J genes are TRBV11-1 and TRBJ2-2, with D uncertain. The CDR3 is made up of 16 amino acids. CDR1 is SGHAT, CDR2 FQDESV, per germline (reference sequence). Trimming left V 2 bases short and J 4 bases short, with 14 bases between.

This clonotype turned up a few times. V and J are TRBV7-6 and TRBJ2-5; the match to TRBD1 covers 7 bases. The germline V gene encodes CDR1 SGHVS and CDR2 FNYEAQ. The CDR3 is made up of 14 amino acids. The ends lost 5 bases at V and 4 bases at J; junction bases unmatched: 7. For the CDR3, the DNA is TGTGCCAGCAGCACCCGACAGGGTAGAGAGACCCAGTACTTC. Its translation: CASSTRQGRETQYF.